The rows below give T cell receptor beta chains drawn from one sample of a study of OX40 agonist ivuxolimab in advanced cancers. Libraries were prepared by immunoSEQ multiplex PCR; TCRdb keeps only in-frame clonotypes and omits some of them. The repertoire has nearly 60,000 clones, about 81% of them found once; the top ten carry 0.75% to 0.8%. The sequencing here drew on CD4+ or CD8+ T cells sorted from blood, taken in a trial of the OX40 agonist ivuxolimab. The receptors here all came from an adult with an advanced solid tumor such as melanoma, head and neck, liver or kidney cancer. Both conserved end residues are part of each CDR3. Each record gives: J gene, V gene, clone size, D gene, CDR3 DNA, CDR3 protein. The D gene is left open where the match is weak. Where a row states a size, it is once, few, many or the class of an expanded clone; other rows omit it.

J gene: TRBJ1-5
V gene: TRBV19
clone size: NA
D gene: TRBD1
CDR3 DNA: TGTGCCAGTAGTAGACAGGGGTTTCCGCCCCAGCATTTT
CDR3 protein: CASSRQGFPPQHF

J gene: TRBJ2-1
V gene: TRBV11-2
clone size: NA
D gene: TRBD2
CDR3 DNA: TGTGCCAGCAGCTTAGGGACTAGCGGGGGGCGGTACAATGAGCAGTTCTTC
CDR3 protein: CASSLGTSGGRYNEQFF

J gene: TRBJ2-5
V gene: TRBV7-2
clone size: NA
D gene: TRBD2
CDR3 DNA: TGTGCCAGCAGCTTAGGCGAAACTAGCGGGGGCCTCCGGGAGACCCAGTACTTC
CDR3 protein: CASSLGETSGGLRETQYF

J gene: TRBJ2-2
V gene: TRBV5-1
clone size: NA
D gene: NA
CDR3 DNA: TGCGCCAGCAGCCAGGACAGATACAAGGCCGGGGAGCTGTTTTTT
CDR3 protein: CASSQDRYKAGELFF

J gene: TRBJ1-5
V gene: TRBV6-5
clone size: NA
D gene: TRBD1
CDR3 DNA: TGTGCCAGCAGTTACCAGGGGGGCGTGGGGAATCAGCCCCAGCATTTT
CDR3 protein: CASSYQGGVGNQPQHF

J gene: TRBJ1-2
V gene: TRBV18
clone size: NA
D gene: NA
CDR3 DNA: TGTGCCAGCTCACCCCAGGGGTTGGCTAACTATGGCTACACCTTC
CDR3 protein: CASSPQGLANYGYTF

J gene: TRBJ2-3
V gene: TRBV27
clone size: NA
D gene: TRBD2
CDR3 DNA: TGTGCCAGCAGTACGACGACTAGCGGGAAAGATACGCAGTATTTT
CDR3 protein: CASSTTTSGKDTQYF

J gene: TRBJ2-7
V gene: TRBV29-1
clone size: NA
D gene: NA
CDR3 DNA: TGCAGCGCTGCAGACATCATCTCCTACGAGCAGTACTTC
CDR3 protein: CSAADIISYEQYF

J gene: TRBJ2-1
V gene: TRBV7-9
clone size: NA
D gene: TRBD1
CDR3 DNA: TGTGCCAGCAGCTTAGACAGGACAGGGGTGTCAGACAATGAGCAGTTCTTC
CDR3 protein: CASSLDRTGVSDNEQFF

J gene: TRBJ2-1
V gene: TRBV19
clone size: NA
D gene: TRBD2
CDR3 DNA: TGTGCCAGTAGTATTCTGGCTAGCGGGGTAGATGAGCAGTTCTTC
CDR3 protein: CASSILASGVDEQFF

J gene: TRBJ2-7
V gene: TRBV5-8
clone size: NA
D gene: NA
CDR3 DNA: TGTGCCAGCAGCAACTACGAGCAGTACTTC
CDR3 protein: CASSNYEQYF

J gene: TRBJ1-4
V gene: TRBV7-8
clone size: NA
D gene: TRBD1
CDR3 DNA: TGTGCCAGCAGCAGATGGACAGGGGGCTCAGAAAAACTGTTTTTT
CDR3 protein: CASSRWTGGSEKLFF

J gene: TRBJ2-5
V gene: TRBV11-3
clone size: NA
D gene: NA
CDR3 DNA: TGTGCCAGCAGCTTTCAACAACAAGAGACCCAGTACTTC
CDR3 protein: CASSFQQQETQYF

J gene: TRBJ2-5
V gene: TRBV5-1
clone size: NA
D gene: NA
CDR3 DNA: TGCGCCAGCAGCACCCTAAGTCAAGAGACCCAGTACTTC
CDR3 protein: CASSTLSQETQYF

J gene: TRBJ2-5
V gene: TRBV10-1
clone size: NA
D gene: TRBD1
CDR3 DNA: TGCGCCAGCAGTGCAACGACAGGGGGTCAAGAGACCCAGTACTTC
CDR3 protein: CASSATTGGQETQYF

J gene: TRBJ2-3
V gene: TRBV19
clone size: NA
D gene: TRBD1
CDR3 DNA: TGTGCCAGTACCTCCGGGACAGGGGGCCAACTGGCAGATACGCAGTATTTT
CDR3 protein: CASTSGTGGQLADTQYF

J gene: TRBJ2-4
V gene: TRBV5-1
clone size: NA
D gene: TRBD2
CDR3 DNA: TGCGCCAGCAGCTTGGAAGCGGGGGGGGCGAACATTCAGTACTTC
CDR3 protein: CASSLEAGGANIQYF

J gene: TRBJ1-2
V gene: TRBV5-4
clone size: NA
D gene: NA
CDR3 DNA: TGTGCCAGCAGCTTGGGAGCAGACGGGGGCGACTATGGCTACACCTTC
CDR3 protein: CASSLGADGGDYGYTF

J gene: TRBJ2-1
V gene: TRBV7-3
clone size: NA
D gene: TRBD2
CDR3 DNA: TGTGCCAGCAGCTCTACAGGGCCCACTAGCGGGGGGGTAGAGCAGTTCTTC
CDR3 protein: CASSSTGPTSGGVEQFF

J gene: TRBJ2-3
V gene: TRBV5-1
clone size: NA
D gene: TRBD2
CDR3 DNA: TGCGCCAGCAGCCCCGGGAGGGTGTCGGGCACAGATACGCAGTATTTT
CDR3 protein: CASSPGRVSGTDTQYF

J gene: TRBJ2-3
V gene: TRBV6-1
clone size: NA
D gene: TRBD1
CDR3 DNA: TGTGCCAGCAGTGAAGCGCTTAAGGGGGCCGTCATAGCCACAGATACGCAGTATTTT
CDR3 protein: CASSEALKGAVIATDTQYF

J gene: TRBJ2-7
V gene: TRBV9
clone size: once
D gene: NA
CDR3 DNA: TGTGCCAGCAGCGTAGCTACGGGAACCTACGAGCAGTACTTC
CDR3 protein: CASSVATGTYEQYF

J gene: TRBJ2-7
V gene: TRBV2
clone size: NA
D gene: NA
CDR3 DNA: TGTGCCAGCAGTGAAGATTACACAAATTACGAGCAGTACTTC
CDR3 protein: CASSEDYTNYEQYF

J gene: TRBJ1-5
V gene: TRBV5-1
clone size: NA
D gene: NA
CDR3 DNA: TGCGCCAGCAGCTTGGATAGCAATCAGCCCCAGCATTTT
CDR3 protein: CASSLDSNQPQHF

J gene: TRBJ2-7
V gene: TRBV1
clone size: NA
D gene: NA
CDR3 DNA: TGCACCAGCAGCTTCCCCGACCTCGACTTCTCCTACGAGCAGTACTTC
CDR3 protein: CTSSFPDLDFSYEQYF

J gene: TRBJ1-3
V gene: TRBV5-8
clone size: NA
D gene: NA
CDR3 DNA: TGTGCCAGCAGCTTGGGACGGGGGCCTGGAAACACCATATATTTT
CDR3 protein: CASSLGRGPGNTIYF

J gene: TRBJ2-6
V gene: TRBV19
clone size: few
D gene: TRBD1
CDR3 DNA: TGTGCCAGTACCAAAGGACAGGGGATCTCTGGGGCCAACGTCCTGACTTTC
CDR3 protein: CASTKGQGISGANVLTF

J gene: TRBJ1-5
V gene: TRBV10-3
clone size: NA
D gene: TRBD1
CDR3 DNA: TGTGCCATCAGTGACCCCCAGGAGGGACAGGGAGGTCGTCATTTT
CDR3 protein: CAISDPQEGQGGRHF

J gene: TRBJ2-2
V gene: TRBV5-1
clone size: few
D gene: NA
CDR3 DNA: TGCGCCAGCAGCGCGGGACCAGTGAACACCGGGGAGCTGTTTTTT
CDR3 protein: CASSAGPVNTGELFF

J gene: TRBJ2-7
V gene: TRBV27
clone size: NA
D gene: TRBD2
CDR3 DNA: TGTGCCAGCAGTTTCGGGCTAGCGGGGGGGGTTAGGTACGAGCAGTACTTC
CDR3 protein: CASSFGLAGGVRYEQYF

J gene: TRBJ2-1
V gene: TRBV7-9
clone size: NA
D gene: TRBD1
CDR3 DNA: TGTGCCAGCCGTACAGGGGCAGGGAATGAGCAGTTCTTC
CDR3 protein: CASRTGAGNEQFF

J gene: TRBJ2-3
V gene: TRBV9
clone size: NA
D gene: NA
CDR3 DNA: TGTGCCAGCAGCGTAGTGGGGGGGCTCACTAGCACAGATACGCAGTATTTT
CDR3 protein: CASSVVGGLTSTDTQYF

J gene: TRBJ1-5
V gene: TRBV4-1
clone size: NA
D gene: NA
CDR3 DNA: TGCGCCAGCAGCCCGGGTTCTGCATATAGCAATCAGCCCCAGCATTTT
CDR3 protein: CASSPGSAYSNQPQHF

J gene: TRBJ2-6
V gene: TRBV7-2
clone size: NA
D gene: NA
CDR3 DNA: TGTGCCAGCAGTCCCGGTGGAGGGACAGTGGGGTCCGGGGCCAACGTCCTGACTTTC
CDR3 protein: CASSPGGGTVGSGANVLTF

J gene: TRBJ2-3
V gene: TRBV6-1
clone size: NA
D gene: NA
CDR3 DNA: TGTGCCAGCAATGGGGTCCTTGATACGCAGTATTTT
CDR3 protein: CASNGVLDTQYF

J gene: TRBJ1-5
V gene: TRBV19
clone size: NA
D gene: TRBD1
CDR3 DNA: TGTGCCAGTACCACCGTCCAGGGGGGCGATCAGCCCCAGCATTTT
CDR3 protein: CASTTVQGGDQPQHF

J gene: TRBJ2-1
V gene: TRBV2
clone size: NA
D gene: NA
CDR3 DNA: TGTGCCAGCACCTCATTCCCCAACGAATTCGAGCAGTTCTTC
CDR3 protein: CASTSFPNEFEQFF

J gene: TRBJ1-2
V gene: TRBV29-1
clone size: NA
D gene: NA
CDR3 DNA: TGCAGCGTTGCCCCAGGGAACAACTATGGCTACACCTTC
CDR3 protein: CSVAPGNNYGYTF

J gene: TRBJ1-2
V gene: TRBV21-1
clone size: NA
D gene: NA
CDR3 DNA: TGTGCCAGCACGCCACCTACTAACTATGGCTACACCTTC
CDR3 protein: CASTPPTNYGYTF

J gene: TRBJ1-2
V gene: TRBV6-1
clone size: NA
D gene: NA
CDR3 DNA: TGTGCCAGCAGTGAAGGACTGAGAAATGGCTACACCTTC
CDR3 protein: CASSEGLRNGYTF

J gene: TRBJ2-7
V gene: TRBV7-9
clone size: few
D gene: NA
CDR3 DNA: TGTGCCAGCAGCTTAGACCGGGACTTCCGATCCTACGAGCAGTACTTC
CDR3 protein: CASSLDRDFRSYEQYF

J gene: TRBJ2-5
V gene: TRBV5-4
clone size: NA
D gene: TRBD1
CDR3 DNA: TGTGCCAGCAGCCTGGGACAGTTGTACCAAGAGACCCAGTACTTC
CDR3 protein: CASSLGQLYQETQYF

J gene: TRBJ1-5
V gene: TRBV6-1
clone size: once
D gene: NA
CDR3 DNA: TGTGCCAGCAGTCCGGGGAAGGGGAATCAGCCCCAGCATTTT
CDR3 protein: CASSPGKGNQPQHF

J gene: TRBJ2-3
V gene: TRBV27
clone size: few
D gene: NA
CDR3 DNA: TGTGCCAGCAGTTTATCGCGGTTCGATACGCAGTATTTT
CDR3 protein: CASSLSRFDTQYF

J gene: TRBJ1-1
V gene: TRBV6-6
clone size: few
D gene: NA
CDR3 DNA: TGTGCCAGCAGTTACAGGGGTCCCAGAATGAACACTGAAGCTTTCTTT
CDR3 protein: CASSYRGPRMNTEAFF

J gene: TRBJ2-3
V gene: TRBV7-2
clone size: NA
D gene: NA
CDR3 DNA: TGTGCCAGCAGCTTAGATGGCAATGGGGTAGATACGCAGTATTTT
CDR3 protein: CASSLDGNGVDTQYF

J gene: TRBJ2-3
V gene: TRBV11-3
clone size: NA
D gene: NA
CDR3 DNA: TGTGCCAGCTCGGGCGTTACGGTAGATACGCAGTATTTT
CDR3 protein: CASSGVTVDTQYF

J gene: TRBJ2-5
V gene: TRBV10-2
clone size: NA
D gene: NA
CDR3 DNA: TGCGCCAGCAGCGAACAGGGGGGGGAGACCCAGTACTTC
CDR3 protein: CASSEQGGETQYF

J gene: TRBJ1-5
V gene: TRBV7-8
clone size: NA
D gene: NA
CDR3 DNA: TGTGCCAGCAGCAGGACAAGCAATAGCAATCAGCCCCAGCATTTT
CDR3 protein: CASSRTSNSNQPQHF

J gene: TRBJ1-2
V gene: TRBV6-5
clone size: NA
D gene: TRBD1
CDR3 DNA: TGTGCCAGCAGACACCCAGGGGGCTATGGCTACACCTTC
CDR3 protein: CASRHPGGYGYTF

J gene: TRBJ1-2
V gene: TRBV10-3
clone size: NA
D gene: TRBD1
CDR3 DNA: TGTGCCATCAGTGAGTCCCCGTTAGGGACAGGGTATGGCTACACCTTC
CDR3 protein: CAISESPLGTGYGYTF